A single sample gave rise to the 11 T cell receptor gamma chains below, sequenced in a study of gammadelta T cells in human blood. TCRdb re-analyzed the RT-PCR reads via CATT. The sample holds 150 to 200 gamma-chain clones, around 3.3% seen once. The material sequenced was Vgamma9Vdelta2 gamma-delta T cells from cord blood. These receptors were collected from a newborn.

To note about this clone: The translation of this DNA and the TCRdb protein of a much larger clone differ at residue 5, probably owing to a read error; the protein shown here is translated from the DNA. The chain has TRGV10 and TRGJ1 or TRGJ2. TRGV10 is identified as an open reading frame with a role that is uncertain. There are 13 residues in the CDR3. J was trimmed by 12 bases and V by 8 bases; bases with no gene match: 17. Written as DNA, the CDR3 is TGTGCTGCGTGGAATAGAGGGTGGGGAAGGAAACTCTTT. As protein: CAAWNRGWGRKLF.

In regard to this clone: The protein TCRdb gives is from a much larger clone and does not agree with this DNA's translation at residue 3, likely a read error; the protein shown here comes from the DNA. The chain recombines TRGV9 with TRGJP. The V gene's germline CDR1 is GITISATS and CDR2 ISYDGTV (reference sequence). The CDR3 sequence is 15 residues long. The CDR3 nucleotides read TGTGCCATGTGGGAGGTAGAGTTGGGCAAAAAAATCAAGGTATTT. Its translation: CAMWEVELGKKIKVF.

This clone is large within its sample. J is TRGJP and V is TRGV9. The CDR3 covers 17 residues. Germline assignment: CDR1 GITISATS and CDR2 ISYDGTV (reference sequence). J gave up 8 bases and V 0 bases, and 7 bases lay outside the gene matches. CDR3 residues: CALWEVRSQLGKKIKVF. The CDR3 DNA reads TGTGCCTTGTGGGAGGTGCGGAGCCAGTTGGGCAAAAAAATCAAGGTATTT.

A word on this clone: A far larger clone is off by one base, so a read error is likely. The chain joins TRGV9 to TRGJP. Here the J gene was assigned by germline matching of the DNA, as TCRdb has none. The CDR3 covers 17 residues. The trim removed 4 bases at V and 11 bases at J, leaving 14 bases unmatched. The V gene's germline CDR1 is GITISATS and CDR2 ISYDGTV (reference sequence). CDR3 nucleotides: TGTGCCTTGTGGGAAGTCCTATCGGAGCTGGGCAAAAAAATCAAGGTATTT. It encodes CALWEVLSELGKKIKVF.

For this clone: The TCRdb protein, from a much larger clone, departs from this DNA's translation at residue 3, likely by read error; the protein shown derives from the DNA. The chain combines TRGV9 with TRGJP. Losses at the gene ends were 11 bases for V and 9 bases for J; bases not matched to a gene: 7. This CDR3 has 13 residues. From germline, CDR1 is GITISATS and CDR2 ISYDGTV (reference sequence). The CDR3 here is CASRPLGKKIKVF. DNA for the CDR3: TGTGCCTCGCGGCCGTTGGGCAAAAAAATCAAGGTATTT.

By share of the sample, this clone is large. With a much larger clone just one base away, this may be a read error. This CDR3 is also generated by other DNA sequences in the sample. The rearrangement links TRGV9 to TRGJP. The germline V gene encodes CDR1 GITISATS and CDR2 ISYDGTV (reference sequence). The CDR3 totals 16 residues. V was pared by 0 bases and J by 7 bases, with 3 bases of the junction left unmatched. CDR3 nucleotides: TGTGCCTTGTGGGAGGTGCAGGAGTTGGGCAAAAAAATCAAGGTATTT. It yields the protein CALWEVQELGKKIKVF.

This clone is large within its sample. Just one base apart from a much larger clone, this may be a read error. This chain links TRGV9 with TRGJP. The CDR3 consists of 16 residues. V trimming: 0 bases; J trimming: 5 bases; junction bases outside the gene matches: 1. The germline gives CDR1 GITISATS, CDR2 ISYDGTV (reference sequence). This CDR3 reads CALWEVKELGKKIKVF. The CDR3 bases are TGTGCCTTGTGGGAGGTGAAAGAGTTGGGCAAAAAAATCAAGGTATTT.

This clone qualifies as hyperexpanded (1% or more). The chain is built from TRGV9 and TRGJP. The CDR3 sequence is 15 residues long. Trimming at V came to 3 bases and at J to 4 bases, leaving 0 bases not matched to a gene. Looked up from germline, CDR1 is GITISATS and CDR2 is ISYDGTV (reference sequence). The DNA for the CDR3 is TGTGCCTTGTGGGAGCAAGAGTTGGGCAAAAAAATCAAGGTATTT. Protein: CALWEQELGKKIKVF.

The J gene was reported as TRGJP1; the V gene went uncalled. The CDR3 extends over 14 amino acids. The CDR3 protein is CAWDFHTTGWFKIF. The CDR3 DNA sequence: TGTGCGTGGGATTTCCATACCACTGGTTGGTTCAAGATATTT.

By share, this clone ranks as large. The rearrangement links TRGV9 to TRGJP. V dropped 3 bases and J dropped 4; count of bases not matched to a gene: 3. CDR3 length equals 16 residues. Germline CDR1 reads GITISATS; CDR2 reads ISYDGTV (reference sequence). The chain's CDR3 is CALWEFQELGKKIKVF. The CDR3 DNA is TGTGCCTTGTGGGAGTTCCAAGAGTTGGGCAAAAAAATCAAGGTATTT.

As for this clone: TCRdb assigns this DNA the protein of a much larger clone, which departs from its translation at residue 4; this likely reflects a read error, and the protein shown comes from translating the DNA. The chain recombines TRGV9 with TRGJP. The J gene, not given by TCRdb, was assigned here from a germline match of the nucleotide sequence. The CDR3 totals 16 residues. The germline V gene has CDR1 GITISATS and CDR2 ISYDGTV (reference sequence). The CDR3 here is CALCEVQELGKKIKVF. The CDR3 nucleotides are TGTGCCTTGTGTGAGGTGCAAGAGTTGGGCAAAAAAATCAAGGTATTT.